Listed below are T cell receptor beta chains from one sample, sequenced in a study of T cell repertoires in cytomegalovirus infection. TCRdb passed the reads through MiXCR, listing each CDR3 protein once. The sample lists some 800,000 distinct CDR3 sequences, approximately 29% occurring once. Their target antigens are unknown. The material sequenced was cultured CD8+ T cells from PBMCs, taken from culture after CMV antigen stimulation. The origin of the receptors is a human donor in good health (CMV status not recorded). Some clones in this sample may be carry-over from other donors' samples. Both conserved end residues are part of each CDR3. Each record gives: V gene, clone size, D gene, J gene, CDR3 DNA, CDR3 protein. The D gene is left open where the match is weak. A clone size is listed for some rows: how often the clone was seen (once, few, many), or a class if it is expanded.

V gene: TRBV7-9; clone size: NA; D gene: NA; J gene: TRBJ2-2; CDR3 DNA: TGTGCCAGCAGCTCCCTTGGGTCAGCCGGGGAGCTGTTTTTT; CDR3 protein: CASSSLGSAGELFF
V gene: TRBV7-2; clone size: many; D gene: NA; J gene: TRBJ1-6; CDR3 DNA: TGTGCCAGCAGCTTAGATCCGGGCTGGGGATCACCCCTCCACTTT; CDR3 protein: CASSLDPGWGSPLHF
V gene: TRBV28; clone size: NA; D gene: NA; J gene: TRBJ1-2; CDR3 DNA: TGTGCCAGCACCGAGTTGTATGGCTACACCTTC; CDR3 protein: CASTELYGYTF
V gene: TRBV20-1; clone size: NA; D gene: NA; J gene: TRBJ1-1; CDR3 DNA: TGCAGTGCTAGATTAGTTGAAGCTTTCTTT; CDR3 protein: CSARLVEAFF
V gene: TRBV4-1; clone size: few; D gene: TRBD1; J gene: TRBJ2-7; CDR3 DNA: TGCGCCAGCAGCCAAGTGACAGGGGATTCGTACGAGCAGTACTTC; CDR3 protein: CASSQVTGDSYEQYF
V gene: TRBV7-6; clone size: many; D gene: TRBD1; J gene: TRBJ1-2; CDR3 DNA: TGTGCCAGCAGTCTTGGACAGGGTGATGGCTACACCTTC; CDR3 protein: CASSLGQGDGYTF
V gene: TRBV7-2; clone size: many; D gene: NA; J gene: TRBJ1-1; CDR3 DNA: TGTGCCAGCACCTCCGTGGGCCTGGGGGACACTGAAGCTTTCTTT; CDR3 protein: CASTSVGLGDTEAFF
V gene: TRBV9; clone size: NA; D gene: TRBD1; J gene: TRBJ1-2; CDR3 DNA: TGTGCCAGCGAGAGAGGGGGCTTTGGCTACACCTTC; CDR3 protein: CASERGGFGYTF
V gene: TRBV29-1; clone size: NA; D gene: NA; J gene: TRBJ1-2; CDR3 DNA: TGCAGCGTTTGGAGGTCTACAGATTATGGCTACACCTTC; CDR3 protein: CSVWRSTDYGYTF
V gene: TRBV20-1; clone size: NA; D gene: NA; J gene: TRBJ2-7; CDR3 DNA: TGCAGTGCCGAGGCCAGGATCTACGAGCAGTACTTC; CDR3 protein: CSAEARIYEQYF
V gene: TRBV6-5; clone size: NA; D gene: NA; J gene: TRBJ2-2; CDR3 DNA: TGTGCCACTCAAACTAGTCCCAACACCGGGGAGCTGTTTTTT; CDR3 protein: CATQTSPNTGELFF
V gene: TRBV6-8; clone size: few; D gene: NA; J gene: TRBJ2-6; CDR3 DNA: TGTGCCAGCAAGAGAAACAGGAACTCTGGGGCCAACGTCCTGACTTTC; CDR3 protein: CASKRNRNSGANVLTF
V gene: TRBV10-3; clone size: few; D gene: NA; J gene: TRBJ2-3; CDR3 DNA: TGTGCCATCAACCCGGTGGGGGGTCAGGGCACAGATACGCAGTATTTT; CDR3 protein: CAINPVGGQGTDTQYF
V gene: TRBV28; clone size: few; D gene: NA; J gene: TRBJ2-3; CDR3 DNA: TGTGCCAGCAGTTTGGGGGACTTAGCCACAGATACGCAGTATTTT; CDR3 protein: CASSLGDLATDTQYF
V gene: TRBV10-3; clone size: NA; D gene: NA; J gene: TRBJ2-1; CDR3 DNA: TGTGCCATCAGCCCCTTCGGGGAGTTAACCGGGAACTATGTTGACAATGAGCAGTTCTTC; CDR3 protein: CAISPFGELTGNYVDNEQFF
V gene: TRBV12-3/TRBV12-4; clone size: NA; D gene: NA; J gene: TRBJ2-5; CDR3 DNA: TGTGCCAGCAGTTTATACTTCGGGGAGGGGGAGCTGGGGGAGACCCAGTACTTC; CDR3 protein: CASSLYFGEGELGETQYF
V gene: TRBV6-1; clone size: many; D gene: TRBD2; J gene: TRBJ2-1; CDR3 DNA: TGTGCCAGCACCCGAACCAGACTAGCGCCTGGCAATGAGCAGTTCTTC; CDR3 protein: CASTRTRLAPGNEQFF
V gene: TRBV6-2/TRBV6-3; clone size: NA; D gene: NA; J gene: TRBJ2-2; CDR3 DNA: TGTGCCAGCAGTGGGGACGGTTACACCGGGGAGCTGTTTTTT; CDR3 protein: CASSGDGYTGELFF
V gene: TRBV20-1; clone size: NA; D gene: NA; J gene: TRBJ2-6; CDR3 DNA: TGCAGTGCAACCCTTGCGGGGCTTGGGGCCAACGTCCTGACTTTC; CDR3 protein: CSATLAGLGANVLTF
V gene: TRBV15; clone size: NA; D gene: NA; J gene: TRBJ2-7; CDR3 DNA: TGTGCCACCAGCAGAGGAGGGAGAACCTACGAGCAGTACTTC; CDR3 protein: CATSRGGRTYEQYF
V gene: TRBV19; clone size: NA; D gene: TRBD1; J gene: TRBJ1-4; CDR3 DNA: TGTGCCAGTAGTACCGGACAGGGTGTTGAAAAACTGTTTTTT; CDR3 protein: CASSTGQGVEKLFF
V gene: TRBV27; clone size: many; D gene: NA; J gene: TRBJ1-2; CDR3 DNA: TGTGCCAGCAGTTCCACAGGGTTGGGGTATGGCTACACCTTC; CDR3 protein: CASSSTGLGYGYTF
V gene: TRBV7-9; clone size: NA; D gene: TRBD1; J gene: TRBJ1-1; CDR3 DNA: TGTGCCAGCAACCTCAATAAGATGGTCGGACAGGCGAAGGACACTGAAGCTTTCTTT; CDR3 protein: CASNLNKMVGQAKDTEAFF
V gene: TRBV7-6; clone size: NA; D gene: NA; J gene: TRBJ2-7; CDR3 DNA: TGTGCCAACAGCTTCGGACAGACCTACGAGCAGTACTTC; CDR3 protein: CANSFGQTYEQYF
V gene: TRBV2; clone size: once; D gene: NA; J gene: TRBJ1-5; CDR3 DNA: TGTGCCAGCAGTGAAGCGATAGGATCCAATCAGCCCCAGCATTTT; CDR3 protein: CASSEAIGSNQPQHF
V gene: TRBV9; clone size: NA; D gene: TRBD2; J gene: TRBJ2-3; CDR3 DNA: TGTGCCAGCAGCGTCCTAGCGGGGGATAGCACAGATACGCAGTATTTT; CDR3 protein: CASSVLAGDSTDTQYF
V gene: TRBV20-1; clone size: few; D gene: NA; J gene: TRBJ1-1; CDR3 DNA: TGCAGTGCTAGTTCGGGGGTCATGAACACTGAAGCTTTCTTT; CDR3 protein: CSASSGVMNTEAFF
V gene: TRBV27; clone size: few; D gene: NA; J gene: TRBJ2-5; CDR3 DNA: TGTGCCAGCAGTTTATCTGCAGCAAGCCAAGAGACCCAGTACTTC; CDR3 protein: CASSLSAASQETQYF
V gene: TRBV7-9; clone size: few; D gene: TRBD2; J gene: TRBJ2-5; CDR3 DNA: TGTGCCAGCAGCCCTCGGGGGGGTCGAGAGAGTCAGTACTTC; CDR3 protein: CASSPRGGRESQYF
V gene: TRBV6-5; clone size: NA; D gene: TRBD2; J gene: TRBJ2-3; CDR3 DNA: TGTGCCAGCAGTTACTCGAGCCTAGCGGGGACGAAGGATACGCAGTATTTT; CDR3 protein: CASSYSSLAGTKDTQYF
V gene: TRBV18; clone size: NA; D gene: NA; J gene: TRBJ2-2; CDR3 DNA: TGTGCCAGCTCACATTCACCCAGCGCGAACACCGGGGAGCTGTTTTTT; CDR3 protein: CASSHSPSANTGELFF
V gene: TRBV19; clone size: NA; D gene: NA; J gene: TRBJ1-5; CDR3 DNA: TGTGCCAGCCAGGCGTATTATAGCAATCAGCCCCAGCATTTT; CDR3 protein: CASQAYYSNQPQHF
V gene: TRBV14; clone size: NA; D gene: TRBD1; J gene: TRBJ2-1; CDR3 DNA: TGTGCCAGCAGCCAAATGACAGGGGTAAATGAGCAGTTCTTC; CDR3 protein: CASSQMTGVNEQFF
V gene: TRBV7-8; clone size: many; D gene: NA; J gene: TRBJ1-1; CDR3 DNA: TGTGCCAGCAGCTTGGGGTGGAGGGTTTTAGACACTGAAGCTTTCTTT; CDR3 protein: CASSLGWRVLDTEAFF
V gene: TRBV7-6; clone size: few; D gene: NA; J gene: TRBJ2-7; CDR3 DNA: TGTGCCAGCAGCGGAGAAGCTGGCGTCAGTCCCTACGAGCAGTACTTC; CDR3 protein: CASSGEAGVSPYEQYF
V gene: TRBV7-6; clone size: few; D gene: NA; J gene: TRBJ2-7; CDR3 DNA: TGTGCCAGCAGCTCCGCCAGGGGCTACGAGCAGTACTTC; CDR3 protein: CASSSARGYEQYF
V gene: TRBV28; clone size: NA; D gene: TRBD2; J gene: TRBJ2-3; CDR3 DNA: TGTGCCAGCAGCCGATTTAGCGGGGGACCAGATACGCAGTATTTT; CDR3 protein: CASSRFSGGPDTQYF
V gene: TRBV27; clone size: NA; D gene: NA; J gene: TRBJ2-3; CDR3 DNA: TGTGCCAGCAGTCCTATGGCGGGGGCCCCAGATACGCAGTATTTT; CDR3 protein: CASSPMAGAPDTQYF
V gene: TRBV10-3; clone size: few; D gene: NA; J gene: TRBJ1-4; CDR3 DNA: TGTGCCATCAGTGAGTCGGGTGCGGAAAAACTGTTTTTT; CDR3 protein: CAISESGAEKLFF
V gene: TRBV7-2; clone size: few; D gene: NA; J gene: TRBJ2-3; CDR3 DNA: TGTGCCAGCAGCTTAAGGCTAGGGCCAGATACGCAGTATTTT; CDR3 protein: CASSLRLGPDTQYF
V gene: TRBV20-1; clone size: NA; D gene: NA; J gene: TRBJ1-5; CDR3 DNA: TGCAGTGCTACTAGAAGCAATCAGCCCCAGCATTTT; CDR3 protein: CSATRSNQPQHF
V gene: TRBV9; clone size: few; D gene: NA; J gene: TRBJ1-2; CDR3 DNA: TGTGCCAGCAGCGGGTCGGGGGGCCCGGAGGGAGGCTACACCTTC; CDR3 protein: CASSGSGGPEGGYTF